One and the same sample provided the 11 T cell receptor beta chains below, sequenced in a study of blood T cell repertoires in COVID-19. Sequenced by immunoSEQ multiplex PCR; TCRdb stores in-frame clones only, minus some. The table includes 130,000 or so clones, roughly 90% detected once. The sequenced sample consisted of peripheral blood. These receptors originate from a man aged 70-80 years with active COVID-19.

This clone was observed a handful of times. The chain couples TRBV5-4 to TRBJ2-6; 7 nucleotides agree with TRBD2. The CDR3 spans 17 residues. Trimming took 2 bases from V and 0 from J; bases not matched to a gene: 5. Per germline, CDR1 SGHNT and CDR2 YYREEE (reference sequence). The CDR3 region is CASSFGGRSSGANVLTF. CDR3 nucleotide sequence: TGTGCCAGCAGCTTCGGCGGGAGAAGCTCTGGGGCCAACGTCCTGACTTTC.

This clone was observed a few times. The chain carries TRBV28 and TRBJ1-3; the D gene is possibly TRBD1 (6 bases). CDR1 MDHEN and CDR2 SYDVKM come from the germline V gene. There are 17 residues in the CDR3. V was pared by 3 bases and J by 0 bases, with 15 bases between. CDR3 in DNA: TGTGCCAGCAGTTTCCACTCTGTACAGGGCTCTGGAAACACCATATATTTT. It is translated as CASSFHSVQGSGNTIYF.

The chain joins TRBV28 to TRBJ2-7; TRBD2 matches 10 bases. This CDR3 region has 16 residues. Trimming cost V 5 bases and J 2 bases; bases outside gene matches: 9. CDR1 MDHEN and CDR2 SYDVKM come from the germline V gene. CDR3 DNA: TGTGCCAGCAGTCTCCCGGGACTAGCGCTTACCTACGAGCAGTACTTC. Amino acids: CASSLPGLALTYEQYF.

This chain uses TRBV29-1 with TRBJ2-2; the D gene is possibly TRBD2 (6 bases). Germline-derived CDR1 and CDR2 are SQVTM and ANQGSEA. With 6 bases removed from V and 4 bases from J, the gap between germline ends came to 15 bases. The CDR3 has 14 residues. The CDR3: CSVPAGRTTGELFF. CDR3 sequence (DNA): TGCAGCGTCCCCGCGGGGCGGACCACCGGGGAGCTGTTTTTT.

J is TRBJ2-5 and V is TRBV5-1; 12 bases match TRBD1. Trimming at V came to 10 bases and at J to 5 bases, leaving 9 bases not matched to a gene. Germline CDR1 SGHRS, CDR2 YFSETQ. The CDR3 contains 14 residues. The CDR3: CAGTGTGGRETQYF. The DNA of the CDR3 is TGCGCCGGTACCGGGACAGGGGGCCGGGAGACCCAGTACTTC. The full variable domain, its missing parts supplied by reference TRBV5-1 and TRBJ2-5, is KAGVTQTPRYLIKTRGQQVTLSCSPISGHRSVSWYQQTPGQGLQFLFEYFSETQRNKGNFPGRFSGRQFSNSRSEMNVSTLELGDSALYLCAGTGTGGRETQYFGPGTRLLVL.

The chain couples TRBV11-2 to TRBJ1-5; the match to TRBD1 covers 7 bases. In germline, CDR1 is SGHAT, CDR2 FQNNGV. The CDR3 has 14 amino acids. V gave up 5 bases and J gave up 9 bases; unmatched junction bases: 10. The CDR3 sequence is CASSADRAVGPQHF. The CDR3 region has the DNA TGTGCCAGCAGCGCCGACAGGGCGGTTGGGCCCCAGCATTTT.

V usage is TRBV6-1 and J usage is TRBJ1-1; 7 bases map to TRBD1. With 4 bases clipped from V and 0 bases from J, the junction kept 8 bases outside the gene matches. The V gene's germline CDR1 is MNHNS and CDR2 SASEGT. The CDR3 is 16 amino acids. The CDR3 spells CASSGAGQRMNTEAFF. CDR3 nucleotide sequence: TGTGCCAGCAGTGGCGCGGGACAGCGAATGAACACTGAAGCTTTCTTT.

The rearrangement links TRBV3-1 (or the pseudogene TRBV3-2) to TRBJ1-2; D unclear. The germline V gene has CDR1 LGHDT and CDR2 YNNKEL (reference sequence). The CDR3 consists of 15 residues. The V gene lost 1 base and the J gene lost 2 bases, with 11 bases spanning the gap. The CDR3, as DNA: TGTGCCAGCAGCCAAGGAGGATCTCCGAACTATGGCTACACCTTC. It translates to CASSQGGSPNYGYTF.

The chain recombines TRBV5-1 with TRBJ1-4; possibly TRBD1 for D (6 bases). CDR3 length equals 14 residues. Trimming removed 0 bases at V and 6 bases at J, with 9 bases between. Looked up from germline, CDR1 is SGHRS and CDR2 is YFSETQ. The DNA of the CDR3 is TGCGCCAGCAGCTTGGCGGGGGGCGATGAAAAACTGTTTTTT. As protein: CASSLAGGDEKLFF.

The genes are TRBV9 and TRBJ2-1; maybe TRBD2 (6 bases). Germline V gives CDR1 SGDLS, CDR2 YYNGEE. This CDR3 has 13 amino acids. Between the trimmed V and J ends, which lost 4 bases and 3 bases, there was a span of 8 bases. As DNA, the CDR3 is TGTGCCAGCAGCCGGACTAACTACAATGAGCAGTTCTTC. It yields the protein CASSRTNYNEQFF.

This clone was seen a few times. The chain joins TRBV7-9 to TRBJ1-2; perhaps TRBD1 as D (6 bases). The ends were cut back, 4 bases at V and 8 bases at J, with 26 bases in the middle. CDR1 is SEHNR and CDR2 is FQNEAQ in the germline V gene (reference sequence). This CDR3 region has 17 residues. This CDR3 is CASSSLATGTYMEGYTF. As DNA, the CDR3 is TGTGCCAGCAGCTCTTTAGCCACAGGGACCTATATGGAGGGCTACACCTTC.